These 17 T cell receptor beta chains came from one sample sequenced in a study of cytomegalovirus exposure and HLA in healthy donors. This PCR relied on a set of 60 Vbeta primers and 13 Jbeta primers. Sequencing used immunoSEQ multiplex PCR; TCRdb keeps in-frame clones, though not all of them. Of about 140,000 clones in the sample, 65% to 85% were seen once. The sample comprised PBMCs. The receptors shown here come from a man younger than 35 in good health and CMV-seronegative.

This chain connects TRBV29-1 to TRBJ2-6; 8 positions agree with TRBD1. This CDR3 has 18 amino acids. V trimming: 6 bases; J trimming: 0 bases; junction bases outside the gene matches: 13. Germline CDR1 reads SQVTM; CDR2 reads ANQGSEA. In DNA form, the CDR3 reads TGCAGCGTCCTCGGACAGGGAGAATCTGACTCTGGGGCCAACGTCCTGACTTTC. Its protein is CSVLGQGESDSGANVLTF.

CDR3 amino acids: CASSLESGTVNSPLHF. The CDR3 DNA reads as TGCGCCAGCAGCTTGGAATCCGGGACAGTCAATTCACCCCTCCACTTT. The chain combines TRBV5-1 with TRBJ1-6; 7 positions agree with TRBD1. V trimming: 0 bases; J trimming: 7 bases; junction bases outside the gene matches: 7. CDR1 and CDR2 (germline): SGHRS, YFSETQ. The CDR3 is 16 residues long. The entire variable domain, with the rest obtained from reference TRBV5-1 and TRBJ1-6, is as follows: KAGVTQTPRYLIKTRGQQVTLSCSPISGHRSVSWYQQTPGQGLQFLFEYFSETQRNKGNFPGRFSGRQFSNSRSEMNVSTLELGDSALYLCASSLESGTVNSPLHFGNGTRLTVT.

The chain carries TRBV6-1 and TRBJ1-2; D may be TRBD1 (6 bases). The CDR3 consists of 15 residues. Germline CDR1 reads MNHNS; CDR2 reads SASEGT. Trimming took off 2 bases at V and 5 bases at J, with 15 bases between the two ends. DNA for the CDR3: TGTGCCAGCAGTGAATCTTGGGGGCAGCATTATGGCTACACCTTC. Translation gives CASSESWGQHYGYTF.

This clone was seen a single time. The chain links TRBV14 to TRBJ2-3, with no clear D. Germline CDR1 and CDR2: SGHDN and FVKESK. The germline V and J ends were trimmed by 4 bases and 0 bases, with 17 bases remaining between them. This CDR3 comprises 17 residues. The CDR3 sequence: CASSPIELMSSTDTQYF. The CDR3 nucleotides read TGTGCCAGCAGCCCAATCGAACTGATGTCAAGCACAGATACGCAGTATTTT.

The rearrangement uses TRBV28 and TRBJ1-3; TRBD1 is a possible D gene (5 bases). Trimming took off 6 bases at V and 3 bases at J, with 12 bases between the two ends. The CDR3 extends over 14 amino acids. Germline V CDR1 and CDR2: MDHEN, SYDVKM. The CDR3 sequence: CASRPKGFGNTIYF. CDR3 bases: TGTGCCAGCAGACCCAAGGGGTTTGGAAACACCATATATTTT.

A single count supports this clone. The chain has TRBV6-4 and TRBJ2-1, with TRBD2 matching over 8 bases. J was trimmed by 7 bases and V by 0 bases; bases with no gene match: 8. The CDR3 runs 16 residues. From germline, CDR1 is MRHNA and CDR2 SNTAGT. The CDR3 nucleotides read TGTGCCAGCAGTGACTCGACTAGGACTAGCATAAATGAGCAGTTCTTC. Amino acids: CASSDSTRTSINEQFF.

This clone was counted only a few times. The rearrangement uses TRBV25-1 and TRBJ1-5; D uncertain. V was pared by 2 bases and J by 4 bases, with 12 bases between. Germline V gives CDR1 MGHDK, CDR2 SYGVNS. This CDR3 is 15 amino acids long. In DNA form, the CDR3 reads TGTGCCAGCAGTGAAGCCTCCGAGTCGAATCAGCCCCAGCATTTT. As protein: CASSEASESNQPQHF.

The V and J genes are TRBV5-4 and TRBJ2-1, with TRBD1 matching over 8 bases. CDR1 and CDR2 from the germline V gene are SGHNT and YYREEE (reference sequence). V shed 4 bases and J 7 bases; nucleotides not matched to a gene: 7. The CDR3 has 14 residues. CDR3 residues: CASSPPDRENEQFF. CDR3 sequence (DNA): TGTGCCAGCAGCCCCCCGGACAGGGAGAATGAGCAGTTCTTC.

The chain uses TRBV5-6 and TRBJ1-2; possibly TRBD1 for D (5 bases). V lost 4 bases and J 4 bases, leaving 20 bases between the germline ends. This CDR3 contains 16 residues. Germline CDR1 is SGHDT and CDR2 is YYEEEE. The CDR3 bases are TGTGCCAGCAGCGGACCCGGCGGGGGTTTCGGCTATGGCTACACCTTC. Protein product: CASSGPGGGFGYGYTF.

The CDR3 nucleotides read TGTGCCACCTCCTACAGGGAAATGAGCACTGAAGCTTTCTTT. It yields the protein CATSYREMSTEAFF. V gene TRBV19 combines with J gene TRBJ1-1, with a tentative D call TRBD1 (6 bases). Germline V CDR1 and CDR2: LNHDA, SQIVND (reference sequence). The V end was cut by 10 bases, the J end by 4 bases, with 19 bases between. The CDR3 runs to 14 residues.

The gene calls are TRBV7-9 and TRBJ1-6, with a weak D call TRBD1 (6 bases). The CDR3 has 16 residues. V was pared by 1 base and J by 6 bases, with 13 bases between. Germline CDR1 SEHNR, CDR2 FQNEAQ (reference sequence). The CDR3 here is CASSLGDTGLNSPLHF. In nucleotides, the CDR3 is TGTGCCAGCAGCTTAGGAGATACAGGGCTTAATTCACCCCTCCACTTT.

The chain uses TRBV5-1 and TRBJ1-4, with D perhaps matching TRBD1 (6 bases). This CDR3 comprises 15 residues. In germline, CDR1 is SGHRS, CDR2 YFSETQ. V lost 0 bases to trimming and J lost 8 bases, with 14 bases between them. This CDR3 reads CASSLAAGVGEKLFF. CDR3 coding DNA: TGCGCCAGCAGCTTGGCCGCAGGGGTTGGAGAAAAACTGTTTTTT.

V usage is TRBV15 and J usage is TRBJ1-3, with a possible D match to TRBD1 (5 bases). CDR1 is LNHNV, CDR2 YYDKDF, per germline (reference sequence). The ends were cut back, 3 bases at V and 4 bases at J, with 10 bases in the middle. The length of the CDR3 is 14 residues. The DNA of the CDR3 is TGTGCCACCAGCAGCCAGGGTTTCGGAAACACCATATATTTT. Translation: CATSSQGFGNTIYF.

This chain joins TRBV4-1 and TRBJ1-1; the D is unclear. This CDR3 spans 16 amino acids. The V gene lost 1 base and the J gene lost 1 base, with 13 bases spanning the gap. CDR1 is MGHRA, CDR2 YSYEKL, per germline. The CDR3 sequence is CASSQGMRLANTEAFF. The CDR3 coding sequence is TGCGCCAGCAGCCAAGGCATGAGACTCGCGAACACTGAAGCTTTCTTT.

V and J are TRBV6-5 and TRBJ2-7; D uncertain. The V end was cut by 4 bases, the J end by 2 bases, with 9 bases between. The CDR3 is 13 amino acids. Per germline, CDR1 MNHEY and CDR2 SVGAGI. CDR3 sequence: CASSWRRAYEQYF. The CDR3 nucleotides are TGTGCCAGCAGTTGGAGACGGGCCTACGAGCAGTACTTC.

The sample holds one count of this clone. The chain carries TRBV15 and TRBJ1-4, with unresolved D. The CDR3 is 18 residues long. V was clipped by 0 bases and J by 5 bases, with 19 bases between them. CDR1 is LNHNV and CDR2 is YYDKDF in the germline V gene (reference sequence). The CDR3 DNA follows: TGTGCCACCAGCAGAGATGAGGTAGTATCCTCAGTAAATGAAAAACTGTTTTTT. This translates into CATSRDEVVSSVNEKLFF.

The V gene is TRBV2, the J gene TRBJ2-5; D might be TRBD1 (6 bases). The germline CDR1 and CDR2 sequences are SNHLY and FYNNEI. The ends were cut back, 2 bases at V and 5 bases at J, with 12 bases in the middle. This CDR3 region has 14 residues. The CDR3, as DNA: TGTGCCAGCAGTGAAACAGGGCTGAGGGAGACCCAGTACTTC. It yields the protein CASSETGLRETQYF.